Here is one T cell receptor beta chain with its context. Its target is not known. The trim removed 0 bases at V and 5 bases at J, leaving 9 bases unmatched. The germline V gene has CDR1 SGHTA and CDR2 FQGTGA. The CDR3 has 17 residues. The record originates from a study of shared clonotypes between healthy human individuals. The repertoire was sequenced with immunoSEQ multiplex PCR; TCRdb's copy has only in-frame clones and lacks some. The repertoire holds about 1.5 million clones, with roughly 97% as singletons. Broader study findings: A small donor pool kept down the genetic and exposure-history diversity that was represented. The sharing of around 5% of naive CD4 clonotypes was seen across a few donors.

The chain uses TRBV7-3 and TRBJ2-2; 7 nucleotides align to TRBD2. The origin of this receptor is a man in his thirties or forties in good health. The material sequenced was naive CD4+ T cells sorted from blood. Indicated subset: CD45RA+ positively selected. Written as DNA, the CDR3 is TGTGCCAGCAGCTTAACAAGTGGCGGGAGTAGGACCGGGGAGCTGTTTTTT. This codes for CASSLTSGGSRTGELFF.